A selection of T cell receptor beta chains follows, all from one sample in a study of blood T cell repertoires in COVID-19. Clones were read by immunoSEQ multiplex PCR, and TCRdb kept only the in-frame ones, dropping some. The sample has roughly 63,000 clones; 80% to 90% are singletons. Sequences were obtained from peripheral blood. The receptors were sampled from a man aged 50 to 60 with active COVID-19. CDR3s include the opening cysteine and the closing phenylalanine or tryptophan. The D gene is left open where the match is weak. Clone size is shown for a subset of rows, as once, few, many or a class of expanded clone.

D,size,V,J,DNA,CDR3
TRBD1,NA,TRBV23-1,TRBJ1-2,TGCGCCAGCAGTCGGAATAGGGACAGGGGCTATGGCTACACCTTC,CASSRNRDRGYGYTF
TRBD1,NA,TRBV6-5,TRBJ1-2,TGTGCCAGCAGTTACTGGGCAGGGGGCGAAAACTATGGCTACACCTTC,CASSYWAGGENYGYTF
TRBD1,NA,TRBV9,TRBJ2-3,TGTGCCAGCAGCCTCACAGGGGCTGATACGCAGTATTTT,CASSLTGADTQYF
NA,NA,TRBV18,TRBJ2-3,TGTGCCAGCTCACCAGCAGGACAGAGCACAGATACGCAGTATTTT,CASSPAGQSTDTQYF
TRBD2,NA,TRBV28,TRBJ2-7,TGTGCCAGCAGTTTACTAGCGGGGGCCTACGAGCAGTACTTC,CASSLLAGAYEQYF
TRBD1,NA,TRBV6-4,TRBJ1-2,TGTGCCAGCAGTGCTGGGACAGGGTGGAACTATGGCTACACCTTC,CASSAGTGWNYGYTF
TRBD1,NA,TRBV15,TRBJ1-3,TGTGCCACCAGCAGGGACAGGGGCTCTGGAAACACCATATATTTT,CATSRDRGSGNTIYF
TRBD1,NA,TRBV15,TRBJ2-2,TGTGCCACGGGGACAGTGGACACCGGGGAGCTGTTTTTT,CATGTVDTGELFF
TRBD1,NA,TRBV15,TRBJ1-1,TGTGCCACCAGCAGCGGACAGGGGATGAACACTGAAGCTTTCTTT,CATSSGQGMNTEAFF
NA,NA,TRBV6-2/TRBV6-3,TRBJ2-1,TGTGCCAGCAGTTTTTTAGAGCCTTACAATGAGCAGTTCTTC,CASSFLEPYNEQFF
TRBD1,NA,TRBV5-6,TRBJ2-1,TGTGCCAGCAGCTTCGGACAGGGGAGCAATGAGCAGTTCTTC,CASSFGQGSNEQFF
NA,NA,TRBV19,TRBJ1-2,TGTGCCAGTAGTCATAAAGGGGGTACCGGCTACACCTTC,CASSHKGGTGYTF
NA,NA,TRBV11-2,TRBJ1-5,TGTGCCAGCAGTCAAGGGGGAGGGAGCAATCAGCCCCAGCATTTT,CASSQGGGSNQPQHF
NA,NA,TRBV11-2,TRBJ2-5,TGTGCCAGCAGTCGAAGGTCGGTGGGGGGGCTCGAGACCCAGTACTTC,CASSRRSVGGLETQYF
TRBD1,NA,TRBV4-3,TRBJ1-1,TGCGCCAGCAGCCAGGAGACAGGGTACCCTATTATGAACACTGAAGCTTTCTTT,CASSQETGYPIMNTEAFF
TRBD1,once,TRBV2,TRBJ2-3,TGTGCCAGCAGTCGGTGGCAGGGGGCGTCAGATACGCAGTATTTT,CASSRWQGASDTQYF
NA,NA,TRBV11-2,TRBJ2-7,TGTGCCAGCAGCTTTGCCGCGAACGAGCAGTACTTC,CASSFAANEQYF
NA,NA,TRBV2,TRBJ1-4,TGTGCCAGCAGTGTTGTAGGGGTGGAGGAAAAACTGTTTTTT,CASSVVGVEEKLFF
NA,NA,TRBV5-4,TRBJ2-3,TGTGCCAGCAGCTTGGAGGCAGGAAACACAGATACGCAGTATTTT,CASSLEAGNTDTQYF
NA,NA,TRBV5-6,TRBJ1-2,TGTGCCAGCAGCCATGGACAGCCTCTCTATGGCTACACCTTC,CASSHGQPLYGYTF
NA,NA,TRBV2,TRBJ1-5,TGTGCCAGCAGTCCAACGACAGGTGGCAATCAGCCCCAGCATTTT,CASSPTTGGNQPQHF
NA,NA,TRBV5-6,TRBJ2-7,TGTGCCAGCAGCTTGGCCAACGGTGGCAGGATCTACGAGCAGTACTTC,CASSLANGGRIYEQYF
NA,NA,TRBV7-2,TRBJ2-2,TGTGCCAGCAGCTTAGAGTCGGTCGGGGGTACCGGGGAGCTGTTTTTT,CASSLESVGGTGELFF
TRBD1,once,TRBV9,TRBJ2-1,TGTGCCAGCAGCGATGGGACAGACAATGAGCAGTTCTTC,CASSDGTDNEQFF
NA,NA,TRBV9,TRBJ1-4,TGTGCCAGCAGCGGCAGGGATACGAATGAAAAACTGTTTTTT,CASSGRDTNEKLFF
NA,NA,TRBV29-1,TRBJ1-1,TGCAGCGTTGACCGGAGATTTGATGCTTTCTTT,CSVDRRFDAFF
NA,NA,TRBV16,TRBJ1-2,TGTGCCAGCACGACGACAGCGTTAAACTATGGCTACACCTTC,CASTTTALNYGYTF
TRBD1,NA,TRBV5-1,TRBJ1-2,TGCGCCAGCAGCCCTGGTGGCAGGGGAGACAGGGACGCCTATGGCTACACCTTC,CASSPGGRGDRDAYGYTF
NA,NA,TRBV11-2,TRBJ1-2,TGTGCCAGCAGCCCGGGACAAGGTCTTAGAGCTAACTATGGCTACACCTTC,CASSPGQGLRANYGYTF
TRBD2,NA,TRBV5-1,TRBJ2-5,TGCGCCAGCGGCCTACTAGCGGGGGGTCCGTCCCAGTACTTC,CASGLLAGGPSQYF
TRBD1,NA,TRBV6-6,TRBJ2-7,TGTGCCAGCAGCGGGACAGCCTACGAGCAGTACTTC,CASSGTAYEQYF
NA,NA,TRBV10-3,TRBJ2-7,TGTGCCATCAGTCAGGGGAACGAGCAGTACTTC,CAISQGNEQYF
TRBD1,NA,TRBV24-1,TRBJ1-4,TGTGCCACCAGTGTTGACAGGGAGGAAAAACTGTTTTTT,CATSVDREEKLFF
TRBD1,NA,TRBV5-6,TRBJ2-5,TGTGCCAGCAGCTTGGCCGGGACAGGGGAGGAGACCCAGTACTTC,CASSLAGTGEETQYF
NA,once,TRBV6-6,TRBJ2-5,TGTGCCAGCAGTCCAAGGTCGCGGGAGACCCAGTACTTC,CASSPRSRETQYF
NA,NA,TRBV30,TRBJ1-2,TGTGCCTGGAGTGTCTACCAGGGGAATGGCTACACCTTC,CAWSVYQGNGYTF
NA,NA,TRBV9,TRBJ1-1,TGTGCCAGCAGCGTAACGGTTCCGAAGGGAGGCACTGAAGCTTTCTTT,CASSVTVPKGGTEAFF
NA,NA,TRBV20-1,TRBJ1-1,TGCAGTGCTAGGCCCACCAGTGAAGCTTTCTTT,CSARPTSEAFF
TRBD2,NA,TRBV5-1,TRBJ2-3,TGCGCCAGCAGCTGGCGGGGGGCGGATACGCAGTATTTT,CASSWRGADTQYF
NA,NA,TRBV7-9,TRBJ2-1,TGTGCCAGCAGCTCGAGACCGACAGGCAAGCGGACCGACAATGAGCAGTTCTTC,CASSSRPTGKRTDNEQFF
NA,few,TRBV4-1,TRBJ2-7,TGCGCCAGCAGCCAAGATCAGGGGTACGAGCAGTACTTC,CASSQDQGYEQYF
TRBD1,NA,TRBV2,TRBJ1-5,TGTGCCAGCAGAGGACAGGGGTGGAACAATCAGCCCCAGCATTTT,CASRGQGWNNQPQHF
TRBD2,NA,TRBV2,TRBJ2-6,TGTGCCAGCAAGGAGCGGGGGGGCTCTGGGGCCAACGTCCTGACTTTC,CASKERGGSGANVLTF
NA,NA,TRBV6-5,TRBJ2-3,TGTGCCAGCAGACAGAGCACAGATACGCAGTATTTT,CASRQSTDTQYF
TRBD1,NA,TRBV9,TRBJ2-2,TGTGCCAGCAGTTTCGACAGGGGGCTTTCCGGGGAGCTGTTTTTT,CASSFDRGLSGELFF
TRBD1,NA,TRBV5-1,TRBJ1-2,TGCGCCAGCAGCCAGACAGGGGAGTATGGCTACACCTTC,CASSQTGEYGYTF
NA,NA,TRBV27,TRBJ2-3,TGTGCCAGCAGTTTAATCCAGGGTACGCAGTATTTT,CASSLIQGTQYF
TRBD2,NA,TRBV2,TRBJ2-2,TGTGCCAGCCGGACTAGCGGTGGCACCGGGGAGCTGTTTTTT,CASRTSGGTGELFF
TRBD2,NA,TRBV27,TRBJ2-5,TGTGCCAGCAGTTTAGGGACTACCACGAACCAGTACTTC,CASSLGTTTNQYF
NA,NA,TRBV18,TRBJ2-7,TGTGCCAGCTCACCAGTCCTCGGGTACGACGAGCAGTACTTC,CASSPVLGYDEQYF
TRBD2,NA,TRBV7-2,TRBJ2-1,TGTGCCAGCAGCGCACAGCGGGGGGCTTACAATGAGCAGTTCTTC,CASSAQRGAYNEQFF
TRBD2,once,TRBV5-5,TRBJ2-2,TGTGCCAGCAGTACTCCGGGACTAGCGGGGGGCACCGGGGAGCTGTTTTTT,CASSTPGLAGGTGELFF
TRBD2,NA,TRBV6-1,TRBJ2-7,TGTGCCAGCAGTGAAGCATGGACTAGCGGGGGATACTACGAGCAGTACTTC,CASSEAWTSGGYYEQYF
NA,NA,TRBV5-6,TRBJ2-1,TGTGCCAGCAGCTTGGGGGCCGTGCCCAGTCGGCAGTTCTTC,CASSLGAVPSRQFF